This T cell receptor (beta chain) was identified in a study of T cell repertoires in cytomegalovirus infection. Whole-study context: Matching HLA type, along with CMV infection, was indicated by public TCR beta signatures. Findings of the study overall: Using cumulative public TCR beta family frequency, the authors identified those who carried CMV together with the relevant HLA. There were HLA-C-restricted CMV-specific TCR beta clonotypes dominating the ex vivo response.

The CDR3 is 16 residues long. Germline lookup yields CDR1 DFQATT and CDR2 SNEGSKA (reference sequence). The V gene end was trimmed by 6 bases and the J gene end by 2 bases; junction bases not matched to a gene: 11. As concerns this clonotype: Its antigen remains unknown.

TCRdb passed the reads through MiXCR, listing each CDR3 protein once. The repertoire has roughly 54,000 distinct CDR3 sequences, 33% of them found once; the top ten carry 60% to 80%. The sequence was collected from a human donor in good health (CMV status not recorded). Some clones in this sample may be carry-over from other donors' samples. Sequencing was performed on PBMCs, sequenced either directly or after in vitro stimulation (not recorded which). The genes are TRBV20-1 and TRBJ1-5; TRBD1 agrees at 9 bases. CDR3 residues: CSARDRVTSGNQPQHF. DNA for the CDR3: TGCAGTGCCCGGGACAGGGTAACTTCGGGCAATCAGCCCCAGCATTTT.